Sequencing of this T cell receptor (beta chain) was carried out in a study of T cells in localized non-small cell lung cancer. In the case of this clone: Its target is not known.

This CDR3 comprises 16 residues. V gave up 1 base and J gave up 4 bases, with 16 bases separating them. CDR1 is SGHDN and CDR2 is FVKESK in the germline V gene. Assay used: immunoSEQ multiplex PCR; TCRdb lists only in-frame clones, some missing. The table records under 70,000 clones, 80% to 90% of them present only once. Regarding the study as a whole: Uninvolved adjacent lung had the highest recorded T cell clonality, with tumor below it. The study detected a median around 50 of the top 100 tumor clones in adjacent lung. Analysis by sequencing included only one tumor region, so heterogeneity remains possible. Higher blood T cell density went with longer overall survival.

The specimen was peripheral blood, collected before any cancer treatment. The sequence was obtained from a woman between 35 and 70 years old with stage I lung adenocarcinoma. This chain connects TRBV14 to TRBJ2-5; D is perhaps TRBD1 (6 bases). The CDR3 DNA reads as TGTGCCAGCAGCCAAGGTCAGGGGATTTCATCAGAGACCCAGTACTTC. Its translation is CASSQGQGISSETQYF. The full variable domain, rest sourced from reference TRBV14 and TRBJ2-5, is EAGVTQFPSHSVIEKGQTVTLRCDPISGHDNLYWYRRVMGKEIKFLLHFVKESKQDESGMPNNRFLAERTGGTYSTLKVQPAELEDSGVYFCASSQGQGISSETQYFGPGTRLLVL.